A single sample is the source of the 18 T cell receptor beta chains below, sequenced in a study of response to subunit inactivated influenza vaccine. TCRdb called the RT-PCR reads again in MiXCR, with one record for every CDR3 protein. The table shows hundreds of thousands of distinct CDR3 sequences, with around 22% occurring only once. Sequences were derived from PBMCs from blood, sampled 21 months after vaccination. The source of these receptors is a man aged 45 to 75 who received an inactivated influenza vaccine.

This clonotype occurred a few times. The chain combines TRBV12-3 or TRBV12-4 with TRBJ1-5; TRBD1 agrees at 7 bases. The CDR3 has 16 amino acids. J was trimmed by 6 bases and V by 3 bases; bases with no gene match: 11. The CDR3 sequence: CASSLGGTGASQPQHF. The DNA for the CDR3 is TGTGCCAGCAGTTTGGGGGGTACAGGGGCCAGTCAGCCCCAGCATTTT.

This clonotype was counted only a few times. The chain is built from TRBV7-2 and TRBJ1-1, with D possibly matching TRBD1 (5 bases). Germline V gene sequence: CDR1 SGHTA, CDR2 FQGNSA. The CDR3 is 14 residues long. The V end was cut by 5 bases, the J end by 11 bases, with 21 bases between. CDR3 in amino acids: CASSRSLEGLNAFF. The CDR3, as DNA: TGTGCCAGCAGCCGTTCGCTTGAGGGGTTAAATGCTTTCTTT.

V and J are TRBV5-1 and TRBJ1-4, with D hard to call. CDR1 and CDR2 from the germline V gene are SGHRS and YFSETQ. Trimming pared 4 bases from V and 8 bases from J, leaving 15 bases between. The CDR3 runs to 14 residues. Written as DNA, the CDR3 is TGCGCCAGCAGCCTAGGACCCCTTAACGAAAAACTGTTTTTT. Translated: CASSLGPLNEKLFF.

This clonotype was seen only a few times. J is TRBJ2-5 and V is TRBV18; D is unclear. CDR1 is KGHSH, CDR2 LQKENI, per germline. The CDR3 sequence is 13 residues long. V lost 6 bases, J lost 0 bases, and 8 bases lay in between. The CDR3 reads CASSPRNQETQYF. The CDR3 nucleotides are TGTGCCAGCTCCCCGAGGAACCAAGAGACCCAGTACTTC.

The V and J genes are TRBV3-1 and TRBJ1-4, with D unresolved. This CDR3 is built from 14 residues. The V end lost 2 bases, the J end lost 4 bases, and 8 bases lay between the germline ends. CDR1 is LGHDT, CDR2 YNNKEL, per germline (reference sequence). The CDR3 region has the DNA TGTGCCAGCAGCCAAAGGGCCTTTAATGAAAAACTGTTTTTT. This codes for CASSQRAFNEKLFF.

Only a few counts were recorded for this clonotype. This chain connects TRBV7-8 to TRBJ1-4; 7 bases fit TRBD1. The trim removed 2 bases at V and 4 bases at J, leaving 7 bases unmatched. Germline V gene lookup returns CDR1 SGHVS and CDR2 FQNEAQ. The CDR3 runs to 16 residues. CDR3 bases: TGTGCCAGCAGCTTACACGGGACAGACCGTAATGAAAAACTGTTTTTT. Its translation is CASSLHGTDRNEKLFF.

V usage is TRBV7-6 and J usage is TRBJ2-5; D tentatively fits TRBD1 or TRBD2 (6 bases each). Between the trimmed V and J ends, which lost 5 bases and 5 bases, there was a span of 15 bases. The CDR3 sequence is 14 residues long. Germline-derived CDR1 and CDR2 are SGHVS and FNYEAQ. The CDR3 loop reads CASSSIGGPETQYF. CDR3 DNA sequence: TGTGCCAGCAGCAGTATAGGGGGGCCGGAGACCCAGTACTTC.

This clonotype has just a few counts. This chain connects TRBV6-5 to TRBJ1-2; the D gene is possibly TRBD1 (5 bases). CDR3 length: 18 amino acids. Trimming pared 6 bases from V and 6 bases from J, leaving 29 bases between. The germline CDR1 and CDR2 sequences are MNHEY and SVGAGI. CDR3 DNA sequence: TGTGCCAGCAGCCCCCGGGGGATGGTTGGGGGAAGATTGCATGGCTACACCTTC. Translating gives CASSPRGMVGGRLHGYTF.

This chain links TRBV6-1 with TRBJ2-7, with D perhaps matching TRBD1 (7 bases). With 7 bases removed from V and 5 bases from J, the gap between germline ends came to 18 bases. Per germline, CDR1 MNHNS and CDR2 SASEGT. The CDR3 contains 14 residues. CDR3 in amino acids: CASTPTGRLDEQYF. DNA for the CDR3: TGTGCCAGCACCCCGACAGGGAGGTTGGACGAGCAGTACTTC.

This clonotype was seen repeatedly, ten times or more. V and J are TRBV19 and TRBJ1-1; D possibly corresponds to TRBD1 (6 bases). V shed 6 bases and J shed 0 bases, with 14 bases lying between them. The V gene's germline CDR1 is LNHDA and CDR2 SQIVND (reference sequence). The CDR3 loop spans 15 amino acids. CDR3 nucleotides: TGTGCCAGTAGACAGGGACTTGGTATGAACACTGAAGCTTTCTTT. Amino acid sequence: CASRQGLGMNTEAFF.

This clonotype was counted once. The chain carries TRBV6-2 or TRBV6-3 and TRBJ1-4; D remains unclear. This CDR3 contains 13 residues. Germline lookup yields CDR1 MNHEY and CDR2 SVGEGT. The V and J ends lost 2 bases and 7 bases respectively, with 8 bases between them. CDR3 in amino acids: CASSYEAFEKLFF. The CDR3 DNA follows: TGTGCCAGCAGTTACGAGGCATTTGAAAAACTGTTTTTT.

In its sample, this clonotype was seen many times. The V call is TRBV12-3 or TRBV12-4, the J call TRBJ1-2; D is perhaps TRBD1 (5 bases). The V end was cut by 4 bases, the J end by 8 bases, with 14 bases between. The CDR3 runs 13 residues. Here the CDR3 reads CASSYGQGRGYTF. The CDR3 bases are TGTGCCAGCAGTTACGGACAAGGTCGGGGCTACACCTTC.

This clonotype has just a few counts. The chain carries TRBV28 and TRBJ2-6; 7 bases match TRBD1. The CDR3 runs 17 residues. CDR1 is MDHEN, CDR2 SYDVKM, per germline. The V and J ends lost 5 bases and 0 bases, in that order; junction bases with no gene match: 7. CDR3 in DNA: TGTGCCAGCAGTCCCGGGACAGTAGACTCTGGGGCCAACGTCCTGACTTTC. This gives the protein CASSPGTVDSGANVLTF.

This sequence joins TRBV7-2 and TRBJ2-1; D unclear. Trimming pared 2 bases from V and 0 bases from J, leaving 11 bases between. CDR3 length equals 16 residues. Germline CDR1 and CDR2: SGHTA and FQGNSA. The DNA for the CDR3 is TGTGCCAGCAGCTTAAAGGCCTGGGGCTCCTACAATGAGCAGTTCTTC. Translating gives CASSLKAWGSYNEQFF.

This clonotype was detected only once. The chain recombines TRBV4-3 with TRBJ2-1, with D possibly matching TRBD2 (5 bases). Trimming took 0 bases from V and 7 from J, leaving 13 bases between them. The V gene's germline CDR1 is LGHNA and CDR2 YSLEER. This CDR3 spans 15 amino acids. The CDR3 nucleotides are TGCGCCAGCAGCCAAGATTTGAACCGAGGGAATGAGCAGTTCTTC. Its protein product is CASSQDLNRGNEQFF.

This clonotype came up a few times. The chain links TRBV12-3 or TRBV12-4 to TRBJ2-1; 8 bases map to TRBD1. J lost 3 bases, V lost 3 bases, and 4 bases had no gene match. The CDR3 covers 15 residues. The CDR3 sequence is CASSFLGTGYNEQFF. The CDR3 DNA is TGTGCCAGCAGTTTTCTGGGGACAGGCTACAATGAGCAGTTCTTC.

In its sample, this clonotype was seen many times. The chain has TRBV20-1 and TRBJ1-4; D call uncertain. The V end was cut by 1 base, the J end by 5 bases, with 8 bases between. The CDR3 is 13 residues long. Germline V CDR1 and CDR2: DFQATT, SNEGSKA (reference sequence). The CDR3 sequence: CSARAQGNEKLFF. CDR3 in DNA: TGCAGTGCTAGAGCTCAAGGAAATGAAAAACTGTTTTTT.

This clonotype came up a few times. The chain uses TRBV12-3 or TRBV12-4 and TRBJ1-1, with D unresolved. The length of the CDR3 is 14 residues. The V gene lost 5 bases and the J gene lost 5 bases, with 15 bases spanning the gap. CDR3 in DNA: TGTGCCAGCAGTGTGGACCTTCCGGGGACTGAAGCTTTCTTT. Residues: CASSVDLPGTEAFF.